Below, 3 T cell receptor beta chains from the same sample are listed, as sequenced in a study of siplizumab effects on memory and regulatory T cells. The repertoire was sequenced with immunoSEQ multiplex PCR; TCRdb's copy has only in-frame clones and lacks some. Among approximately 100,000 clones listed, 94% were seen once. The sample consisted of Tregs sorted from blood. These receptors were taken from a human donor in good health.

The V gene is TRBV7-9, the J gene TRBJ1-3, with D possibly being TRBD1 (5 bases). This CDR3 has 17 residues. Between the trimmed V and J ends, which lost 4 bases and 0 bases, there was a span of 16 bases. Germline CDR1 reads SEHNR; CDR2 reads FQNEAQ (reference sequence). Written as DNA, the CDR3 is TGTGCCAGCAGCTCCTATCCGGGACTGATCTCTGGAAACACCATATATTTT. Translating it yields CASSSYPGLISGNTIYF.

The chain recombines TRBV25-1 with TRBJ1-4; D is ambiguous. Per the germline V gene, CDR1 is MGHDK and CDR2 is SYGVNS. Trimming shortened V by 1 base and J by 5 bases, and 11 bases separated the two germline ends. This CDR3 is 15 amino acids long. The CDR3 DNA sequence: TGTGCCAGCAGTGAATGGAAGGGAGGGAATGAAAAACTGTTTTTT. Protein: CASSEWKGGNEKLFF.

The chain recombines TRBV10-3 with TRBJ2-1, with 9 bases lining up with TRBD1. Trimming at V came to 6 bases and at J to 8 bases, leaving 11 bases not matched to a gene. This CDR3 contains 15 residues. Germline CDR1 and CDR2: ENHRY and SYGVKD. CDR3 in DNA: TGTGCCATCAGGCCCGGGACAGGGAGGGTCTATGAGCAGTTCTTC. Its protein product is CAIRPGTGRVYEQFF.